This T cell receptor beta chain was found in a study of identical twins. Germline CDR1 KGHDR, CDR2 SFDVKD. V was trimmed by 6 bases and J by 1 base, leaving 7 bases between them. The CDR3 has 13 residues. Template switching added a universal primer site, and cDNA bore unique molecular identifiers. One entry per CDR3 protein results from TCRdb running MiXCR on the 5' RACE reads. The table shows 1.5 million or so distinct CDR3 sequences, with 25% to 35% occurring only once. Concerning this clonotype itself: Its antigen is still unknown.

Findings and limits, study-wide: Twin-shared out-of-frame alpha sequences showed excess low generation probability. Potential partial confounding of zero-insertion analyses by invariant MAIT and iNKT cells was noted. Cord blood beta clonotypes present at high abundance carried fewer insertions; no such pattern appeared in memory repertoires.

The sequenced material came from cord blood. J is TRBJ2-3 and V is TRBV24-1; possibly TRBD1 or TRBD2 for D (5 bases each). The receptor's source is a newborn girl in good health. CDR3 sequence (DNA): TGTGCCACCAGTCGGGACGGCACAGATACGCAGTATTTT. Translating gives CATSRDGTDTQYF.